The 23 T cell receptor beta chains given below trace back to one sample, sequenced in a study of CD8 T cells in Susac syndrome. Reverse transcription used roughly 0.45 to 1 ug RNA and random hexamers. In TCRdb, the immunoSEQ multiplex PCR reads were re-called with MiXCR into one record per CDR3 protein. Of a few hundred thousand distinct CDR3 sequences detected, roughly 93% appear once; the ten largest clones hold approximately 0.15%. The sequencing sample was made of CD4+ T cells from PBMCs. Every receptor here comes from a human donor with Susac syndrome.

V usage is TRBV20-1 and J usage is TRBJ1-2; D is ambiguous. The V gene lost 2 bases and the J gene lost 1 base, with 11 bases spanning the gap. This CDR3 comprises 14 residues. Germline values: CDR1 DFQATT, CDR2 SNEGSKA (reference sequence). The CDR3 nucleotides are TGCAGTGCTAGATCATCCCTTGATAACTATGGCTACACCTTC. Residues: CSARSSLDNYGYTF.

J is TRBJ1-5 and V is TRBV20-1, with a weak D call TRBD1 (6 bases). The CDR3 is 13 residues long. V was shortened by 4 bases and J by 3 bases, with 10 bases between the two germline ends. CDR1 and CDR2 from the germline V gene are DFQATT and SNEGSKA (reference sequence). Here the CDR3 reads CSATWTANQPQHF. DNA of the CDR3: TGCAGTGCTACATGGACAGCCAATCAGCCCCAGCATTTT.

The CDR3 reads CASSRGQLGSPLHF. CDR3 coding DNA: TGTGCCAGCAGCCGGGGACAGCTAGGTTCACCCCTCCACTTT. The genes are TRBV7-8 and TRBJ1-6; 7 positions agree with TRBD1. The CDR3 sequence is 14 residues long. In germline, CDR1 is SGHVS, CDR2 FQNEAQ. Trimming removed 5 bases from V and 9 bases from J; junction bases left unmatched: 7.

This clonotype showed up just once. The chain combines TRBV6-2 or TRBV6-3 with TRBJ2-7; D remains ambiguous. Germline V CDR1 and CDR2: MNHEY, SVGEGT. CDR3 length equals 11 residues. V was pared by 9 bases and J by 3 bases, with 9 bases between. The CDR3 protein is CARMLSYEQYF. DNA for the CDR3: TGTGCCAGGATGTTAAGCTACGAGCAGTACTTC.

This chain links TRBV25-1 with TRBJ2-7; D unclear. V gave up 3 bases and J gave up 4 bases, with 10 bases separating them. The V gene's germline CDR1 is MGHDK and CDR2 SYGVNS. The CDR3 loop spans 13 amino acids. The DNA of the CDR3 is TGTGCCAGCAGTGATGTGAGAAATTACGAGCAGTACTTC. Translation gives CASSDVRNYEQYF.

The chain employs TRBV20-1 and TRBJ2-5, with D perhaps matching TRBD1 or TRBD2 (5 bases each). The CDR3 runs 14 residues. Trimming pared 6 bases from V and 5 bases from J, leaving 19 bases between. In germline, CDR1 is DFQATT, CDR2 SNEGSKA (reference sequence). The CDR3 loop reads CSAPRGALGETQYF. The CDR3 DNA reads TGCAGTGCCCCCCGAGGGGCCCTGGGGGAGACCCAGTACTTC.

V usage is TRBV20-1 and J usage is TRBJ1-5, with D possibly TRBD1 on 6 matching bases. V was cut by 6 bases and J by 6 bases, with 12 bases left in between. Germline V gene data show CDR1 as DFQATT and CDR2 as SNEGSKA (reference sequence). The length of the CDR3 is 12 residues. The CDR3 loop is CSAGTGSQPQHF. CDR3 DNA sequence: TGCAGTGCGGGAACAGGGTCTCAGCCCCAGCATTTT.

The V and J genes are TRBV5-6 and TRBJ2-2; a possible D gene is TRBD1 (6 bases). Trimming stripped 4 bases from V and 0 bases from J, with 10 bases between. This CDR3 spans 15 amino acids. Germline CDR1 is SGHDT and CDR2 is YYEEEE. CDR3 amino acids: CASSPQGPNTGELFF. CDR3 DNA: TGTGCCAGCAGCCCACAGGGACCGAACACCGGGGAGCTGTTTTTT.

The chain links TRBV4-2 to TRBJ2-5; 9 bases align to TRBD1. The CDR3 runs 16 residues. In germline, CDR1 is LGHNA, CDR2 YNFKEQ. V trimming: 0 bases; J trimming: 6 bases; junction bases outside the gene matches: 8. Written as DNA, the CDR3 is TGTGCCAGCAGCCAAGATTTAGGGGGACAGGGACAGACCCAGTACTTC. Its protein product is CASSQDLGGQGQTQYF.

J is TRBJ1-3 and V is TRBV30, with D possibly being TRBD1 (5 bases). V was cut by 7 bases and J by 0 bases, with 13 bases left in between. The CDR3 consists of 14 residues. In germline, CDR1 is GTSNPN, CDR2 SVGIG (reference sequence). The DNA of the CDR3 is TGTGCCTTAGACAGTATGTTCTCTGGAAACACCATATATTTT. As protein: CALDSMFSGNTIYF.

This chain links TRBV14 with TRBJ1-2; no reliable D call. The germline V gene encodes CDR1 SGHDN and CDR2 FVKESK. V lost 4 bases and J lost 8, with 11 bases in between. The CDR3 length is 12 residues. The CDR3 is CASSPAGSGYTF. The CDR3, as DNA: TGTGCCAGCAGCCCCGCGGGGAGCGGCTACACCTTC.

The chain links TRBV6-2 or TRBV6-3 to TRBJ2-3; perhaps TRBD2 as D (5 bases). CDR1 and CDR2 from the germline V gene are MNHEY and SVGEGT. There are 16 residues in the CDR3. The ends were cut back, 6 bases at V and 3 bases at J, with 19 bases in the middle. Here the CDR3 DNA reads TGTGCCAGCAGCCCCGGGTGGACTCTTCTGACAGATACGCAGTATTTT. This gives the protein CASSPGWTLLTDTQYF.

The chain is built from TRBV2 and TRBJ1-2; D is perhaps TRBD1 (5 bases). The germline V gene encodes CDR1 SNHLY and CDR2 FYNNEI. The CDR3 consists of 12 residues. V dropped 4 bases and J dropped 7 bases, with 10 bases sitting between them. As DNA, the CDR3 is TGTGCCAGCAGTGGGGCAGGGATTGGCTACACCTTC. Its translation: CASSGAGIGYTF.

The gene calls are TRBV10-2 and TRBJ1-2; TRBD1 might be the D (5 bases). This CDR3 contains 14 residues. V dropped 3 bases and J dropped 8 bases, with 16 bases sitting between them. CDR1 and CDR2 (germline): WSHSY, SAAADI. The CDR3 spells CASSERQPRGGYTF. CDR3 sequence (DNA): TGCGCCAGCAGTGAACGACAGCCCCGCGGGGGCTACACCTTC.

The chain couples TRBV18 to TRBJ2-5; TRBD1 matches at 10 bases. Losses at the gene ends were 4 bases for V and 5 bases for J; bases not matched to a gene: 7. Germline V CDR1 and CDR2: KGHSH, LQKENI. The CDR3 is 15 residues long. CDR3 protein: CASSRDGTGDETQYF. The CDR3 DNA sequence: TGTGCCAGCTCACGAGACGGGACAGGGGACGAGACCCAGTACTTC.

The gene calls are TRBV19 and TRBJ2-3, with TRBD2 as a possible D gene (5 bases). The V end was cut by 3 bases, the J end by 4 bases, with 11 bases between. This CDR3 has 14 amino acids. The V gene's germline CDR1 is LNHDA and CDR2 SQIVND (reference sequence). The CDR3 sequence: CASSITLAADTQYF. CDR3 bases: TGTGCCAGTAGTATCACGCTAGCCGCAGATACGCAGTATTTT.

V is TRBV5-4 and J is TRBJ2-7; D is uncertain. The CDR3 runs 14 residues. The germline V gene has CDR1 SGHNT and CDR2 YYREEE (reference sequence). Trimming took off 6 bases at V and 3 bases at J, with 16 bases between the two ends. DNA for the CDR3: TGTGCCAGCACCACGCAGCAGAGCAGCTACGAGCAGTACTTC. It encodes CASTTQQSSYEQYF.

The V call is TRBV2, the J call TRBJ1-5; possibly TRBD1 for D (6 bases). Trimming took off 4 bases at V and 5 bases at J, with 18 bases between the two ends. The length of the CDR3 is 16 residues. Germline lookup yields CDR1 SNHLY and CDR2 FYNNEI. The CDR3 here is CASSGGGGSVDQPQHF. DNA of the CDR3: TGTGCCAGCAGTGGAGGAGGGGGTTCAGTGGATCAGCCCCAGCATTTT.

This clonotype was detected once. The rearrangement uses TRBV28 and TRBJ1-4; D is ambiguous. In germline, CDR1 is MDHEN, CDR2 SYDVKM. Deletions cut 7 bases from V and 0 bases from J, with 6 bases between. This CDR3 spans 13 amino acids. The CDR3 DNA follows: TGTGCCAGCATTGAGACAACTAATGAAAAACTGTTTTTT. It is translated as CASIETTNEKLFF. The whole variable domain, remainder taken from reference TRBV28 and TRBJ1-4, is DVKVTQSSRYLVKRTGEKVFLECVQDMDHENMFWYRQDPGLGLRLIYFSYDVKMKEKGDIPEGYSVSREKKERFSLILESASTNQTSMYLCASIETTNEKLFFGSGTQLSVL.

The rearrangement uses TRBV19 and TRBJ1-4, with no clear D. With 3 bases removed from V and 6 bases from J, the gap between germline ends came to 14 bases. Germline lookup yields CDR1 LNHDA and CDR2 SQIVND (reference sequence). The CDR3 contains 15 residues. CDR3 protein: CASSIEADGHEKLFF. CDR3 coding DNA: TGTGCCAGTAGTATTGAGGCGGACGGTCATGAAAAACTGTTTTTT.

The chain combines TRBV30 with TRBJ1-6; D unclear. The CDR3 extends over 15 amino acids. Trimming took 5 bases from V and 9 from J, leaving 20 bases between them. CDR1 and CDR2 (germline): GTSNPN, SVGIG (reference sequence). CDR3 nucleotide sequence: TGTGCCTGGGTGAGGGAGGCGGGCCCGAGTTCACCCCTCCACTTT. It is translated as CAWVREAGPSSPLHF.

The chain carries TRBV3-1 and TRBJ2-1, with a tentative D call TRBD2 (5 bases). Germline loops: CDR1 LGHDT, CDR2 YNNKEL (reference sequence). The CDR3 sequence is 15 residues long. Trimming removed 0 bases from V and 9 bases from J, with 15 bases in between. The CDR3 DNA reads TGTGCCAGCAGCCAAGATCTCGCGGCGGGCTTTGAGCAGTTCTTC. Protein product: CASSQDLAAGFEQFF.

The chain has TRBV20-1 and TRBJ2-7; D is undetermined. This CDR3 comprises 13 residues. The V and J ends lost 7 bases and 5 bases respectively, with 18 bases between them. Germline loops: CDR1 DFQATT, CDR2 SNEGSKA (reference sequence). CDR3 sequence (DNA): TGCAGTGTTTCCGACGGTGTACACGACGAGCAGTACTTC. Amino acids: CSVSDGVHDEQYF.